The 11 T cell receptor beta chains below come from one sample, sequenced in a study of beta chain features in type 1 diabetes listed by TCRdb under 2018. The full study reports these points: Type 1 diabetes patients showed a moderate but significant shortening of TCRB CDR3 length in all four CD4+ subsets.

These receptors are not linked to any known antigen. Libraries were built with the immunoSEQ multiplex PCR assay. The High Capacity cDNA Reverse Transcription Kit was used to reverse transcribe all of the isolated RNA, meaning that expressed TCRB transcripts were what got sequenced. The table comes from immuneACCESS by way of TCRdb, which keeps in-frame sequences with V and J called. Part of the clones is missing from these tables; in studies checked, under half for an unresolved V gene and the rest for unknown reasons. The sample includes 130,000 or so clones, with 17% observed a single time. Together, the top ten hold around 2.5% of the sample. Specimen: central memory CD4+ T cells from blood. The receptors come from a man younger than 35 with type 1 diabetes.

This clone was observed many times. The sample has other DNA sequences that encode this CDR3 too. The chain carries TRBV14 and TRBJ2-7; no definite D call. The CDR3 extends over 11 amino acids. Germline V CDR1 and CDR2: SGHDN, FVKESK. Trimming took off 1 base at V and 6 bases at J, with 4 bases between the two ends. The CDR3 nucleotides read TGTGCCAGCAGCCAAGCGAGCGAGCAGTACTTC. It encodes CASSQASEQYF.

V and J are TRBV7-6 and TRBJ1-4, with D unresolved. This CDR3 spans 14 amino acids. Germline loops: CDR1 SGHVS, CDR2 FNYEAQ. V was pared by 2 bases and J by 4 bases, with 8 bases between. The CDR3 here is CASSLQSLNEKLFF. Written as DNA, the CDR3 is TGTGCCAGCAGCTTACAGAGCCTTAATGAAAAACTGTTTTTT.

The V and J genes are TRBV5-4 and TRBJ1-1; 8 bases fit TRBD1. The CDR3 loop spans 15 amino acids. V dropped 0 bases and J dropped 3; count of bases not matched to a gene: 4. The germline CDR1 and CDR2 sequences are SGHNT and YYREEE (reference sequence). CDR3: CASSLAFRGHTEAFF. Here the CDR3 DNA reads TGTGCCAGCAGCTTGGCCTTCAGGGGGCACACTGAAGCTTTCTTT.

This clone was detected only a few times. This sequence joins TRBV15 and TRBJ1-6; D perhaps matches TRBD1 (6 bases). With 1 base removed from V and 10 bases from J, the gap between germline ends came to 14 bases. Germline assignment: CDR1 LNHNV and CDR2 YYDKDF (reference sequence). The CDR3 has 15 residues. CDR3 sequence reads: CATSRGDTGNSPLHF. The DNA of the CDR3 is TGTGCCACCAGCAGAGGCGATACAGGGAACTCACCCCTCCACTTT.

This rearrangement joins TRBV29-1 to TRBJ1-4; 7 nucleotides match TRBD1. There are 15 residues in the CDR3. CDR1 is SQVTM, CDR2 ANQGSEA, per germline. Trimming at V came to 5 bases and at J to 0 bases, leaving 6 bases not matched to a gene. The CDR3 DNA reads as TGCAGCGTTCAAAGAGGGGGCACAACTAATGAAAAACTGTTTTTT. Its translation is CSVQRGGTTNEKLFF.

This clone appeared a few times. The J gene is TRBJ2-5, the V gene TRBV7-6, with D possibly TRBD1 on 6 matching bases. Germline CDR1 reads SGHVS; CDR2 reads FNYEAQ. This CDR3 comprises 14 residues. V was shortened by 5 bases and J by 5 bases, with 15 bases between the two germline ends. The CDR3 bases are TGTGCCAGCAGCAAACCAACAGGGATGGAGACCCAGTACTTC. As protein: CASSKPTGMETQYF.

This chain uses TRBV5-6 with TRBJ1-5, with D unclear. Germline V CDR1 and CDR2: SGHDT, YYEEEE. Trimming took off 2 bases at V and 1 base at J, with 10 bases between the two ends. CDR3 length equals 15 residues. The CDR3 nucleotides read TGTGCCAGCAGCTTCAGAGGGATGAGCAATCAGCCCCAGCATTTT. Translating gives CASSFRGMSNQPQHF.

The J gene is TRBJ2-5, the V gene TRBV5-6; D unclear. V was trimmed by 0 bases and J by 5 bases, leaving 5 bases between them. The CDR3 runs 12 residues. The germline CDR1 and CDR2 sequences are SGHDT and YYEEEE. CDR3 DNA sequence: TGTGCCAGCAGCTTGGAGGTGGAGACCCAGTACTTC. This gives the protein CASSLEVETQYF.

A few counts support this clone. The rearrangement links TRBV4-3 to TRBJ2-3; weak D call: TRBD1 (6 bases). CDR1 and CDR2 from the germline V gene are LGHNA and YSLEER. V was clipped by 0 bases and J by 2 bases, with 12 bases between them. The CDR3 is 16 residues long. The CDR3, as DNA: TGCGCCAGCAGCCAAGATAACAGGGCTGACACAGATACGCAGTATTTT. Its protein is CASSQDNRADTDTQYF.

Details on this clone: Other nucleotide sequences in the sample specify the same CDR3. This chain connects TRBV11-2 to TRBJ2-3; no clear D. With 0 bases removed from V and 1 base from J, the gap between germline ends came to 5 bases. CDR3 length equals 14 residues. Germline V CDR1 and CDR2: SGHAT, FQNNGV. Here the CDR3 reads CASSLDPGTDTQYF. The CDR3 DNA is TGTGCCAGCAGCTTAGACCCAGGCACAGATACGCAGTATTTT.

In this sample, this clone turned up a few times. The CDR3 protein is CASATGTDTQYF. CDR3 nucleotides: TGTGCCAGCGCAACAGGGACCGATACGCAGTATTTT. This sequence joins TRBV2 and TRBJ2-3, with D perhaps TRBD1 (6 bases). This CDR3 is built from 12 residues. Per the germline V gene, CDR1 is SNHLY and CDR2 is FYNNEI. V was clipped by 8 bases and J by 6 bases, with 12 bases between them.